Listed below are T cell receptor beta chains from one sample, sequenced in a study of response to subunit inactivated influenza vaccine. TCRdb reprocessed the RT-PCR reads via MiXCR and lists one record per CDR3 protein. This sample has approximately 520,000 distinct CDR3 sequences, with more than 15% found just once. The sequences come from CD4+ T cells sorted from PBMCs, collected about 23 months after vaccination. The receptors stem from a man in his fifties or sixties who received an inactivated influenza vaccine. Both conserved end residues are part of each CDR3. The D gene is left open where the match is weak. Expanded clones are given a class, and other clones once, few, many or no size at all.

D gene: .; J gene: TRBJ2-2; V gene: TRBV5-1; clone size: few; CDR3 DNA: TGCGCCAGCAGCTTGTCGACACCCGACACCGGGGAGCTGTTTTTT; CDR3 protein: CASSLSTPDTGELFF
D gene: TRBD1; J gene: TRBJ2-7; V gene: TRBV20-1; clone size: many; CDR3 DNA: TGCAGTGCTAGAGGACAGGGGGTCTACGAGCAGTACTTC; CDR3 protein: CSARGQGVYEQYF
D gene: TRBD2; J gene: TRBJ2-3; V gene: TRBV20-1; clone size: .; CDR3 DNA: TGCAGTGCTAGAGAGAGTTCTATTGGACTAGCGTCGGATACGCAGTATTTT; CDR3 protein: CSARESSIGLASDTQYF
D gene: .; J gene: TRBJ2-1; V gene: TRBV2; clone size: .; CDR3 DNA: TGTGCCAGCAGTGAAGGATCGTCCAATGAGCAGTTCTTC; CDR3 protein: CASSEGSSNEQFF
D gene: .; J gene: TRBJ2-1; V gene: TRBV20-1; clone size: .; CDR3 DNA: TGCAGTGCTAGTCGGCCCCCTATCATTGAGCAGTTCTTC; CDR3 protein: CSASRPPIIEQFF
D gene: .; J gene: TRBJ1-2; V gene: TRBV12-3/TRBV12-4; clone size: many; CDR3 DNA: TGTGCCAGCAGCCGAAGGGTGGGGGATGGCTACACCTTC; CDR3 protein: CASSRRVGDGYTF
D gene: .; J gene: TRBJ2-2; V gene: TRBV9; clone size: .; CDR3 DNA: TGTGCCAGCAGCGTGGGACAAGGTACTTGGGAGCTGTTTTTT; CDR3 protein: CASSVGQGTWELFF
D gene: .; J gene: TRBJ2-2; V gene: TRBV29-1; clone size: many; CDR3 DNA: TGCAGCGTTACCTACATGAACACCGGGGAGCTGTTTTTT; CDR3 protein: CSVTYMNTGELFF
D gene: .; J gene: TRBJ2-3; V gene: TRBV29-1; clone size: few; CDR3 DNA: TGCAGCGTTTGGCGTCGCACAGATACGCAGTATTTT; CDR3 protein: CSVWRRTDTQYF
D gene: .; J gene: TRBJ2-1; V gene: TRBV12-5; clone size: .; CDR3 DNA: TGTGCTAGTGGTTTGGCGGGAAGCAATGAGCAGTTCTTC; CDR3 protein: CASGLAGSNEQFF
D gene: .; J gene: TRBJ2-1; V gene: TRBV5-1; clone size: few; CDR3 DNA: TGCGCCAGCAGCTTCAACAGGGTGGATGAGCAGTTCTTC; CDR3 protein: CASSFNRVDEQFF
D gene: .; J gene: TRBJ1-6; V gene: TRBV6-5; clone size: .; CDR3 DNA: TGTGCCAGCAAGAGGGGTGGTTCACCCCTCCACTTT; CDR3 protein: CASKRGGSPLHF
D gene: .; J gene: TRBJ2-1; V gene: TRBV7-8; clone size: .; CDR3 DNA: TGTGCCAGCAGCCGATTTCACCAGGGGAACAATGAGCAGTTCTTC; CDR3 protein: CASSRFHQGNNEQFF
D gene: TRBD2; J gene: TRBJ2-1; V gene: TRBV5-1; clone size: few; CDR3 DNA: TGCGCCAGCAGCTTGGGCTCCGGGACTAGCGGGGATAATGAGCAGTTCTTC; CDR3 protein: CASSLGSGTSGDNEQFF
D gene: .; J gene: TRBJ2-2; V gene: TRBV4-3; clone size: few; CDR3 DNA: TGCGCCAGCAGCCAAGATTTTGGCGGGGTTGGCACCGGGGAGCTGTTTTTT; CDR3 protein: CASSQDFGGVGTGELFF
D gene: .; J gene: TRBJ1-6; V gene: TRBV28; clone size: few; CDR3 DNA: TGTGCCAGCAGTTTACGAGGGGCTGGTAATTCACCCCTCCACTTT; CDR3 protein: CASSLRGAGNSPLHF
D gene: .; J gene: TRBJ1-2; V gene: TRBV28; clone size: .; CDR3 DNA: TGTGCCACCAGGACAGTGGTAGGCTACACCTTC; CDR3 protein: CATRTVVGYTF
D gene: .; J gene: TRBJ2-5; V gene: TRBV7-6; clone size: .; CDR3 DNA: TGTGCCAGCAGCGGATATCCCCCCGGAGGTAGCGGAGAGACCCAGTACTTC; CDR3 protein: CASSGYPPGGSGETQYF
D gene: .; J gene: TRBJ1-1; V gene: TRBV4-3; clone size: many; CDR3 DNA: TGCGCCAGCAGCCCGGACATGAACACTGAAGCTTTCTTT; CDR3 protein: CASSPDMNTEAFF
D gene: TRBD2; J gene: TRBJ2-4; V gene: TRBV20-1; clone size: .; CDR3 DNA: TGCAGTGCTACCCGTCTTAGCGGGGGGGCTAAAAACATTCAGTACTTC; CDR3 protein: CSATRLSGGAKNIQYF
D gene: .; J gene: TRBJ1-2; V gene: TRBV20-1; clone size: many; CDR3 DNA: TGCAGTGCTAGTGGTTACAACTATGGCTACACCTTC; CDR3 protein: CSASGYNYGYTF
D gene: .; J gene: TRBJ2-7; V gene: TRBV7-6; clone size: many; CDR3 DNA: TGTGCCAGCAGCTCGACAGGAGCCTCCTACGAGCAGTACTTC; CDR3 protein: CASSSTGASYEQYF
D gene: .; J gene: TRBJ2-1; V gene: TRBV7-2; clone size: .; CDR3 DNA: TGTGCCAGCAGCTTAAGGGGAGCAGGAGAGCAGTTCTTC; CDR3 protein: CASSLRGAGEQFF
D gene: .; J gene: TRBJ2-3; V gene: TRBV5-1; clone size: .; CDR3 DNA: TGCGCCAGCTCCAAGGGGGGAGGCCGCACAGATACGCAGTATTTT; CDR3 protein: CASSKGGGRTDTQYF
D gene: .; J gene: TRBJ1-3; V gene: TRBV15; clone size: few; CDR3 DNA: TGTGCCACCAGCACCGACAGCCCAGTTGGAAACACCATATATTTT; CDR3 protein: CATSTDSPVGNTIYF
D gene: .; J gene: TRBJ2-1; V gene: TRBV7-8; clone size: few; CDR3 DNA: TGTGCCAGCAGCTTCAGGGTGGGCTCCTACAATGAGCAGTTCTTC; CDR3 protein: CASSFRVGSYNEQFF
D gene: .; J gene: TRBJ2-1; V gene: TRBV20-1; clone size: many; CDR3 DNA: TGCAGTGCTAGACACCAACTAGTCAATGAGCAGTTCTTC; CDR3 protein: CSARHQLVNEQFF
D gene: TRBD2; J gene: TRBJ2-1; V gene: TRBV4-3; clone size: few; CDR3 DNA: TGCGCCAGCAGCCAAGGACTAGCGCGAGACAATGAGCAGTTCTTC; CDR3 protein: CASSQGLARDNEQFF
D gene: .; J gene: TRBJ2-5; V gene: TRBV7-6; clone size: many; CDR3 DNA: TGTGCCAGCAGCTTAGTACAGGAAGAGACCCAGTACTTC; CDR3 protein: CASSLVQEETQYF
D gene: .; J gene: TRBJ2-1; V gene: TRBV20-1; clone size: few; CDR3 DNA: TGCAGTGCTCCCCGGCAGGGGCGCAATGAGCAGTTCTTC; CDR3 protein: CSAPRQGRNEQFF
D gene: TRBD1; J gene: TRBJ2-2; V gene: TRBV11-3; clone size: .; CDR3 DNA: TGTGCCAGCAGCCAAGGGACAGGGGGCGACGGGGAGCTGTTTTTT; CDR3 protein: CASSQGTGGDGELFF
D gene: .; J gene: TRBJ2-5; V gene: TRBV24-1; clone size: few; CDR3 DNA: TGTGCCACCAGTGATTTTTACAGCCAAGAGACCCAGTACTTC; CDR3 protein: CATSDFYSQETQYF
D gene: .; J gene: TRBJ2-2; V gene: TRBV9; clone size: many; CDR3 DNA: TGTGCCAGCAGCCCCAGGACAGCGAACACCGGGGAGCTGTTTTTT; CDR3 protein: CASSPRTANTGELFF
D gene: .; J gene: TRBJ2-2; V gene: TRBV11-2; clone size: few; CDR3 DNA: TGTGCCAGCAGCTTAGACTGGGCCGCCGGGGAGCTGTTTTTT; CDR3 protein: CASSLDWAAGELFF
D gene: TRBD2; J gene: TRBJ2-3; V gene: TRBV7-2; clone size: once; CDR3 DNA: TGTGCCAGCAGCGGACTAGCGGGCACAGATACGCAGTATTTT; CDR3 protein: CASSGLAGTDTQYF
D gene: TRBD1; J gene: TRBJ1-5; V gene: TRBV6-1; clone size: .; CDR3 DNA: TGTGCCAGCAGACTCTCCGGGACAGGGAGACAGCCCCAGCATTTT; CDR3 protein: CASRLSGTGRQPQHF
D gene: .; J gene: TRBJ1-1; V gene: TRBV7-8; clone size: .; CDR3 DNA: TGTGCCAGCAGCTTAGGTAGATGGGGGGGTACTGAAGCTTTCTTT; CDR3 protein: CASSLGRWGGTEAFF
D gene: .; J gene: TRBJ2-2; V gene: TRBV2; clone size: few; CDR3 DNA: TGTGCCAGCATTTACACCCTGGCCGGGGAGCTGTTTTTT; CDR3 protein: CASIYTLAGELFF
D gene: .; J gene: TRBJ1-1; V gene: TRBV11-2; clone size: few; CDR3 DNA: TGTGCCAGCAGCTTACCGTTGAACACTGAAGCTTTCTTT; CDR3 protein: CASSLPLNTEAFF